Presented here are 29 T cell receptor beta chains from one specimen sequenced in a study of cytomegalovirus exposure and HLA in healthy donors. In the PCR, 60 Vbeta and 13 Jbeta primers were used. Only in-frame clones appear in the TCRdb table, and some are missing; sequencing was by immunoSEQ multiplex PCR. The sample consists of approximately 120,000 clones, about 81% of them appearing once. Material for sequencing was PBMCs. These receptors all stem from a woman in her 30s in good health and CMV-seronegative.

V and J are TRBV13 and TRBJ1-2; TRBD1 aligns across 11 bases. V lost 2 bases to trimming and J lost 6 bases; unmatched junction nucleotides: 5. Germline V lookup: CDR1 PRHDT, CDR2 FYEKMQ (reference sequence). This CDR3 comprises 15 residues. This chain's CDR3 is CASSLPGQGGDGYTF. The CDR3 coding sequence is TGTGCCAGCAGCTTACCGGGACAGGGGGGTGATGGCTACACCTTC.

V usage is TRBV10-2 and J usage is TRBJ1-1; TRBD1 matches at 10 bases. CDR3 size: 19 residues. From germline, CDR1 is WSHSY and CDR2 SAAADI. Trimming at V came to 2 bases and at J to 1 base, leaving 13 bases not matched to a gene. CDR3 nucleotide sequence: TGCGCCAGCAGTGAGCGGAAGACAGGGGGCTTTGCGGGGAACACTGAAGCTTTCTTT. Its protein product is CASSERKTGGFAGNTEAFF.

The chain is built from TRBV30 and TRBJ2-4; TRBD1 agrees at 7 bases. This CDR3 has 15 amino acids. V trimming: 3 bases; J trimming: 9 bases; junction bases outside the gene matches: 14. Germline values: CDR1 GTSNPN, CDR2 SVGIG (reference sequence). This CDR3 reads CAWSGDIRGSGIQYF. CDR3 in DNA: TGTGCCTGGAGCGGAGATATCAGGGGGTCGGGCATTCAGTACTTC.

The V and J genes are TRBV6-5 and TRBJ2-3; 9 bases are shared with TRBD1. V trimming: 7 bases; J trimming: 5 bases; junction bases outside the gene matches: 7. CDR3 length equals 14 residues. The germline gives CDR1 MNHEY, CDR2 SVGAGI. The CDR3 reads CASTRTGEIDTQYF. CDR3 bases: TGTGCCAGCACCAGGACAGGGGAAATAGATACGCAGTATTTT.

The chain links TRBV30 to TRBJ1-5; TRBD1 might be the D (6 bases). Between the trimmed V and J ends, which lost 1 base and 4 bases, there was a span of 8 bases. The CDR3 spans 13 residues. Germline CDR1 is GTSNPN and CDR2 is SVGIG (reference sequence). The CDR3 loop reads CAWSGQENQPQHF. In nucleotides, the CDR3 is TGTGCCTGGAGTGGACAGGAGAATCAGCCCCAGCATTTT. Looking up the rest from reference TRBV30 and TRBJ1-5 gives the full variable domain: SQTIHQWPATLVQPVGSPLSLECTVEGTSNPNLYWYRQAAGRGLQLLFYSVGIGQISSEVPQNLSASRPQDRQFILSSKKLLLSDSGFYLCAWSGQENQPQHFGDGTRLSIL.

V is TRBV19 and J is TRBJ1-5; TRBD1 is a possible D gene (6 bases). V lost 6 bases and J lost 4, with 13 bases in between. Per the germline V gene, CDR1 is LNHDA and CDR2 is SQIVND (reference sequence). CDR3 length: 14 amino acids. CDR3 nucleotide sequence: TGTGCCAGTAGCGGGACACGCAATAATCAGCCCCAGCATTTT. It translates to CASSGTRNNQPQHF.

This chain joins TRBV5-1 and TRBJ2-3, with TRBD1 matching over 9 bases. The length of the CDR3 is 14 residues. Germline V gene data show CDR1 as SGHRS and CDR2 as YFSETQ. The J segment lost 4 bases and the V segment lost 3 bases, leaving 3 bases of the junction unmatched. This CDR3 is CASSSGQGSDTQYF. Here the CDR3 DNA reads TGCGCCAGCAGCTCGGGACAGGGCTCAGATACGCAGTATTTT.

This sequence joins TRBV2 and TRBJ1-4; 8 bases align to TRBD1. V shed 6 bases and J 6 bases; nucleotides not matched to a gene: 9. Germline V gives CDR1 SNHLY, CDR2 FYNNEI. CDR3 size: 15 residues. The CDR3: CASRRGQGGDEKLFF. In DNA, the CDR3 is TGTGCCAGCAGAAGAGGACAGGGAGGAGATGAAAAACTGTTTTTT. Supplemented by reference TRBV2 and TRBJ1-4, the full variable domain reads EPEVTQTPSHQVTQMGQEVILRCVPISNHLYFYWYRQILGQKVEFLVSFYNNEISEKSEIFDDQFSVERPDGSNFTLKIRSTKLEDSAMYFCASRRGQGGDEKLFFGSGTQLSVL.

This rearrangement joins TRBV27 to TRBJ2-7; 11 bases are shared with TRBD1. The germline gives CDR1 MNHEY, CDR2 SMNVEV (reference sequence). Trimming cost V 5 bases and J 3 bases; bases outside gene matches: 9. CDR3 length: 16 residues. CDR3 protein: CASSLLRDRGGYEQYF. CDR3 in DNA: TGTGCCAGCAGTCTCCTCCGGGACAGGGGGGGCTACGAGCAGTACTTC.

This chain uses TRBV6-5 with TRBJ2-5; no definite D call. The CDR3 is 15 amino acids. Deletions cut 0 bases from V and 5 bases from J, with 13 bases between. CDR1 is MNHEY and CDR2 is SVGAGI in the germline V gene. The CDR3 coding sequence is TGTGCCAGCAGTTACTCTTCAGGCCTAAGTGAGACCCAGTACTTC. Translating it yields CASSYSSGLSETQYF.

The rearrangement joins TRBV4-3 to TRBJ2-3, with TRBD1 identical over 10 bases. Trimming took 1 base from V and 5 from J; bases not matched to a gene: 3. This CDR3 has 15 amino acids. CDR1 LGHNA and CDR2 YSLEER come from the germline V gene. The CDR3 reads CASSQGTGGLDTQYF. In nucleotides, the CDR3 is TGCGCCAGCAGCCAAGGGACAGGGGGGTTAGATACGCAGTATTTT.

The CDR3 here is CASITGSGTEAFF. In DNA form, the CDR3 reads TGTGCCAGCATCACAGGGTCGGGAACTGAAGCTTTCTTT. The chain recombines TRBV2 with TRBJ1-1; the D gene is possibly TRBD1 (6 bases). V lost 7 bases, J lost 5 bases, and 14 bases lay in between. There are 13 residues in the CDR3. CDR1 is SNHLY, CDR2 FYNNEI, per germline.

The rearrangement links TRBV6-1 to TRBJ2-2, with D tentatively TRBD1 (6 bases). Germline V gene sequence: CDR1 MNHNS, CDR2 SASEGT. The CDR3 is made up of 13 amino acids. Trimming pared 7 bases from V and 1 base from J, leaving 7 bases between. The CDR3 region is CASMTGNTGELFF. The CDR3 coding sequence is TGTGCCAGCATGACAGGGAACACCGGGGAGCTGTTTTTT.

The chain uses TRBV15 and TRBJ1-1, with D possibly being TRBD1 (5 bases). The germline V gene has CDR1 LNHNV and CDR2 YYDKDF (reference sequence). Trimming took off 5 bases at V and 1 base at J, with 23 bases between the two ends. This CDR3 comprises 18 residues. CDR3 nucleotide sequence: TGTGCCACCAGCGGATGGATCTATTCAGGGTACGGGAACACTGAAGCTTTCTTT. It codes for CATSGWIYSGYGNTEAFF.

This chain joins TRBV6-5 and TRBJ1-5; 9 positions agree with TRBD1. The CDR3 runs to 14 residues. CDR1 and CDR2 (germline): MNHEY, SVGAGI. V shed 5 bases, J shed 5 bases, and the junction held 4 bases outside the gene matches. In DNA form, the CDR3 reads TGTGCCAGCAGTCAACAGGGGGCCGATCAGCCCCAGCATTTT. This gives the protein CASSQQGADQPQHF.

This chain links TRBV6-5 with TRBJ2-1; 7 bases match TRBD2. Germline CDR1 is MNHEY and CDR2 is SVGAGI. V lost 6 bases to trimming and J lost 6 bases; unmatched junction nucleotides: 11. CDR3 length: 15 amino acids. The CDR3 DNA reads as TGTGCCAGCAGAGGAGCGGGGTCTGGGTCCAATGAGCAGTTCTTC. It translates to CASRGAGSGSNEQFF.

This clone has more than one count but fewer than ten. V usage is TRBV30 and J usage is TRBJ2-1; 13 bases map to TRBD2. The CDR3 extends over 16 amino acids. Germline V gene data show CDR1 as GTSNPN and CDR2 as SVGIG (reference sequence). Losses at the gene ends were 4 bases for V and 4 bases for J; bases not matched to a gene: 7. In DNA form, the CDR3 reads TGTGCCTGGAACAGAAAGGGACTAGCGGGATACAATGAGCAGTTCTTC. Its protein product is CAWNRKGLAGYNEQFF.

The V and J genes are TRBV6-4 and TRBJ2-1, with 12 bases matching TRBD2. This CDR3 region has 15 residues. Germline loops: CDR1 MRHNA, CDR2 SNTAGT. The V gene end was trimmed by 4 bases and the J gene end by 5 bases; junction bases not matched to a gene: 3. The CDR3 spells CASSARTSGDNEQFF. CDR3 sequence (DNA): TGTGCCAGCAGTGCCAGGACTAGCGGGGACAATGAGCAGTTCTTC.

The chain links TRBV7-2 to TRBJ2-7; a weak D match, TRBD1 (5 bases). This CDR3 is 17 amino acids long. Trimming stripped 2 bases from V and 3 bases from J, with 20 bases between. Germline values: CDR1 SGHTA, CDR2 FQGNSA. This CDR3 reads CASSLTGASDFIYEQYF. For the CDR3, the DNA is TGTGCCAGCAGCTTAACTGGGGCCAGCGACTTTATCTACGAGCAGTACTTC.

Here the CDR3 DNA reads TGCGCCAGCAGTGAGCCTTCCTGGACAGGGTGGGAGACCCAGTACTTC. Its protein is CASSEPSWTGWETQYF. The genes are TRBV10-2 and TRBJ2-5, with 8 positions matching TRBD1. J was trimmed by 5 bases and V by 2 bases; bases with no gene match: 10. Germline V CDR1 and CDR2: WSHSY, SAAADI. CDR3 length: 16 residues.

The gene calls are TRBV30 and TRBJ2-3; D is ambiguous. V gave up 0 bases and J gave up 6 bases, with 4 bases separating them. The CDR3 extends over 11 amino acids. Germline lookup yields CDR1 GTSNPN and CDR2 SVGIG (reference sequence). Written as DNA, the CDR3 is TGTGCCTGGAGTGTCTCCGATACGCAGTATTTT. Protein product: CAWSVSDTQYF.

V gene TRBV30 combines with J gene TRBJ1-1, with D perhaps TRBD1 (5 bases). CDR3 size: 15 residues. In germline, CDR1 is GTSNPN, CDR2 SVGIG (reference sequence). The V end was cut by 1 base, the J end by 1 base, with 13 bases between. The CDR3 DNA reads TGTGCCTGGAGTGACTCCCCCACAGGGAACACTGAAGCTTTCTTT. It codes for CAWSDSPTGNTEAFF.

On this clone itself: The sample holds other DNA sequences that translate to the same CDR3. This sequence joins TRBV2 and TRBJ2-7, with D perhaps matching TRBD2 (6 bases). Germline CDR1 and CDR2: SNHLY and FYNNEI. The length of the CDR3 is 15 residues. V was cut by 4 bases and J by 2 bases, with 15 bases left in between. CDR3 residues: CASSGFRDSTYEQYF. CDR3 nucleotides: TGTGCCAGCAGTGGGTTCCGGGACTCAACCTACGAGCAGTACTTC.

This sequence joins TRBV6-5 and TRBJ1-2, with 8 bases fitting TRBD1. The CDR3 has 15 amino acids. J was trimmed by 3 bases and V by 7 bases; bases with no gene match: 10. Germline V lookup: CDR1 MNHEY, CDR2 SVGAGI. CDR3 sequence reads: CASTAPGQGHYGYTF. CDR3 nucleotides: TGTGCCAGCACCGCTCCCGGACAGGGCCACTATGGCTACACCTTC.

V usage is TRBV28 and J usage is TRBJ1-4; TRBD1 might be the D (5 bases). V dropped 9 bases and J dropped 6 bases, with 17 bases sitting between them. CDR3 size: 14 residues. CDR1 and CDR2 from the germline V gene are MDHEN and SYDVKM. In DNA, the CDR3 is TGTGCCAGTTCCCACAGCCGGGGGGATGAAAAACTGTTTTTT. Protein sequence: CASSHSRGDEKLFF. The full variable domain, completed using reference TRBV28 and TRBJ1-4, is DVKVTQSSRYLVKRTGEKVFLECVQDMDHENMFWYRQDPGLGLRLIYFSYDVKMKEKGDIPEGYSVSREKKERFSLILESASTNQTSMYLCASSHSRGDEKLFFGSGTQLSVL.

The chain joins TRBV7-9 to TRBJ1-4, with 7 bases lining up with TRBD1. Germline loops: CDR1 SEHNR, CDR2 FQNEAQ (reference sequence). J was trimmed by 0 bases and V by 6 bases; bases with no gene match: 4. This CDR3 comprises 15 residues. For the CDR3, the DNA is TGTGCCAGCAGACGACAGGGTGCAACTAATGAAAAACTGTTTTTT. Translation gives CASRRQGATNEKLFF.

This clone turned up a few times. J is TRBJ2-3 and V is TRBV29-1; 10 bases are a match to TRBD2. The CDR3 has 13 amino acids. Germline loops: CDR1 SQVTM, CDR2 ANQGSEA. Losses at the gene ends were 7 bases for V and 2 bases for J; bases not matched to a gene: 3. The CDR3 coding sequence is TGCAGCGATCTAGCGGGAGACACAGATACGCAGTATTTT. Amino acid sequence: CSDLAGDTDTQYF.

About this clone: Germline is not matched at one junction end, which may reflect a read error. The chain carries TRBV7-9 and TRBJ1-2, with no clear D. The CDR3 runs 14 residues. In germline, CDR1 is SEHNR, CDR2 FQNEAQ (reference sequence). The CDR3 sequence: CASSLASVNYGYTF. CDR3 coding DNA: TGTGCCAGCAGCCTAGCGTCAGTTAACTATGGCTACACCTTC. Full variable domain (remainder filled in from reference TRBV7-9 and TRBJ1-2): DTGVSQNPRHKITKRGQNVTFRCDPISEHNRLYWYRQTLGQGPEFLTYFQNEAQLEKSRLLSDRFSAERPKGSFSTLEIQRTEQGDSAMYLCASSLASVNYGYTFGSGTRLTVV.

A single count supports this clone. This chain links TRBV27 with TRBJ1-1; D perhaps matches TRBD1 (5 bases). Germline CDR1 MNHEY, CDR2 SMNVEV (reference sequence). V lost 4 bases to trimming and J lost 8 bases, with 17 bases between them. This CDR3 is 14 amino acids long. The CDR3 nucleotides read TGTGCCAGCAGTTGGGGGGGGACGGGAGGAGAAGCTTTCTTT. It yields the protein CASSWGGTGGEAFF.